The clone carrying this TCR beta chain was seen many times. Axillary draining lymph nodes of breast cancer patients supplied the node samples. TCRdb itself ran the multiplex PCR reads through MiXCR, one entry per CDR3 protein. The table lists around 230,000 distinct CDR3 sequences, less than 40% of them singletons. The sample originates from a study of breast tumors, draining lymph nodes, adjacent tissues. The receptor was derived from a female donor with breast cancer. Some clones in this sample may be carry-over from other donors' samples. The sequenced material came from axillary lymph node tissue.

DNA of the CDR3: TGTGCCAGCATATCCGGTGAGACCCAGTACTTC. It codes for CASISGETQYF. The rearrangement links TRBV28 to TRBJ2-5, with D hard to call. CDR3 length: 11 residues. With 7 bases removed from V and 5 bases from J, the gap between germline ends came to 8 bases. Germline V gene data show CDR1 as MDHEN and CDR2 as SYDVKM.